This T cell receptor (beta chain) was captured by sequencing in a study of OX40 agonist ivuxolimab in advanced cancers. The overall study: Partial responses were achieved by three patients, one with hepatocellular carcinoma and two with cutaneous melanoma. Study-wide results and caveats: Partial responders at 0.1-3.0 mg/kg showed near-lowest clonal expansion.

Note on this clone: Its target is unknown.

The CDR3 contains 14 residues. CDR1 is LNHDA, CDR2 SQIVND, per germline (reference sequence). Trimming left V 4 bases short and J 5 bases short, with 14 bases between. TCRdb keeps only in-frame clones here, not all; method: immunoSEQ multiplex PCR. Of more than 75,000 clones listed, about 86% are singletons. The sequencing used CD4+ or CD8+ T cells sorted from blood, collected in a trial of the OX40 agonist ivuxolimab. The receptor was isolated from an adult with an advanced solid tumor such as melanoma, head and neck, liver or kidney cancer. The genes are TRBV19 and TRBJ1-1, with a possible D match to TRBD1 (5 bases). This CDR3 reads CASSRGSVGTEAFF. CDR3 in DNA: TGTGCCAGTAGTAGGGGGTCTGTGGGAACTGAAGCTTTCTTT.